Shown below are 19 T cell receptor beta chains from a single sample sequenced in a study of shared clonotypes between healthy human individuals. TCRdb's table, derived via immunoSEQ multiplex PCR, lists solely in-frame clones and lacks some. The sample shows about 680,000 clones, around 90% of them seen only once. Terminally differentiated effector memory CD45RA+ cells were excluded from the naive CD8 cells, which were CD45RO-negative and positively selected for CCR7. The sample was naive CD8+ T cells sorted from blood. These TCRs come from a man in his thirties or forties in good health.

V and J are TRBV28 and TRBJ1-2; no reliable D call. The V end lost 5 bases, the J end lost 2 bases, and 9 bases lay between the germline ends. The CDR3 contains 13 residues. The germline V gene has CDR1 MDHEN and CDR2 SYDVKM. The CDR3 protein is CASSVAENYGYTF. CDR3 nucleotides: TGTGCCAGCAGTGTCGCAGAGAACTATGGCTACACCTTC.

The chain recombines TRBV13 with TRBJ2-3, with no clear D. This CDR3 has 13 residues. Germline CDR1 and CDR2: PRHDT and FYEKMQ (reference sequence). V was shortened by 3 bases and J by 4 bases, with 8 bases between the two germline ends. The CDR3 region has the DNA TGTGCCAGCAGCTTGGGCAGCTCAGATACGCAGTATTTT. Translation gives CASSLGSSDTQYF.

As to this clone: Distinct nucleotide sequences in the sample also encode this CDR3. CDR3 loop: CASSLGGTGELFF. The CDR3 DNA follows: TGTGCCAGCAGTTTGGGCGGCACCGGGGAGCTGTTTTTT. J is TRBJ2-2 and V is TRBV27; D remains ambiguous. Germline V gene sequence: CDR1 MNHEY, CDR2 SMNVEV (reference sequence). This CDR3 is 13 amino acids long. The V gene lost 3 bases and the J gene lost 4 bases, with 6 bases spanning the gap.

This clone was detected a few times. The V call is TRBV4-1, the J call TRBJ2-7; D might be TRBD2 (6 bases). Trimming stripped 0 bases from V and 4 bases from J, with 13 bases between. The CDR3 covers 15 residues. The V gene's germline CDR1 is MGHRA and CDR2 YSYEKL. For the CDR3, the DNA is TGCGCCAGCAGCCAAGAGTGGACTACGGGTTACGAGCAGTACTTC. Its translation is CASSQEWTTGYEQYF.

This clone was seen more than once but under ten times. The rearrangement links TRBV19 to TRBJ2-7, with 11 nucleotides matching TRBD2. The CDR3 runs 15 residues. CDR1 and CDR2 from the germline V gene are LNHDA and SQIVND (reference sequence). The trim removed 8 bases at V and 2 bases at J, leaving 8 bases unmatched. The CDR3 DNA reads TGTGCCAGTGGAAGTGGGACTAGCGGTCCCTACGAGCAGTACTTC. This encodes CASGSGTSGPYEQYF.

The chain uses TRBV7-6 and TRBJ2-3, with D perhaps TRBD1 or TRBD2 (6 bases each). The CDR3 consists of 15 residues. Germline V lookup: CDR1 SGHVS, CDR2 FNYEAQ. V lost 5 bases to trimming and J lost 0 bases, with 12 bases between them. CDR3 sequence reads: CASSPTGASTDTQYF. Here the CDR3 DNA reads TGTGCCAGCAGCCCTACGGGGGCTAGCACAGATACGCAGTATTTT.

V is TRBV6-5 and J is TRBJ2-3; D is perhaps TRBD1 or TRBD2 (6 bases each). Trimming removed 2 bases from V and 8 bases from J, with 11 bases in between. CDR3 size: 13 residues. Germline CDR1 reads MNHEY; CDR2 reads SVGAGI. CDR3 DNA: TGTGCCAGCAGTTACGTACAGGGAGGTACGCAGTATTTT. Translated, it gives CASSYVQGGTQYF.

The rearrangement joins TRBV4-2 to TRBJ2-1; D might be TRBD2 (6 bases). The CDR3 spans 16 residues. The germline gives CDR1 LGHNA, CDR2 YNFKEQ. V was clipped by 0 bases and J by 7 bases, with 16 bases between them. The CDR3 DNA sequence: TGTGCCAGCAGCCAAGATATAGAGGGAGGCGGGAATGAGCAGTTCTTC. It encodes CASSQDIEGGGNEQFF.

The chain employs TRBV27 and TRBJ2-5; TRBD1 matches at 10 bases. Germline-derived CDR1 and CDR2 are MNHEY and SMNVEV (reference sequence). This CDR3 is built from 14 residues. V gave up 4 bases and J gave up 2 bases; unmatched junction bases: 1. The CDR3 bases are TGTGCCAGCAGTTCGGGACAGGGGCAAGAGACCCAGTACTTC. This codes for CASSSGQGQETQYF.

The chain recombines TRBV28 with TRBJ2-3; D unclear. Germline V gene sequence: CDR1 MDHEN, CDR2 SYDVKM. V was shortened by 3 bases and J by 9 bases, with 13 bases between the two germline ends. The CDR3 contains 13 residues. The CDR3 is CASSFSGVLTQYF. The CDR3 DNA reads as TGTGCCAGCAGTTTTAGTGGGGTCCTGACGCAGTATTTT.

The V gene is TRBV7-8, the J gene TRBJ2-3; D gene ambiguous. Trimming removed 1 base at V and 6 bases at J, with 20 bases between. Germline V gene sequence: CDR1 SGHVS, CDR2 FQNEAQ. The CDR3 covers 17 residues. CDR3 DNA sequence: TGTGCCAGCAGCTTAGGTTCTCGTTTGCTCCCCTTGGATACGCAGTATTTT. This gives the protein CASSLGSRLLPLDTQYF. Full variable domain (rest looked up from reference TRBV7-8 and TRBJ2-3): GAGVSQSPRYKVAKRGQDVALRCDPISGHVSLFWYQQALGQGPEFLTYFQNEAQLDKSGLPSDRFFAERPEGSVSTLKIQRTQQEDSAVYLCASSLGSRLLPLDTQYFGPGTRLTVL.

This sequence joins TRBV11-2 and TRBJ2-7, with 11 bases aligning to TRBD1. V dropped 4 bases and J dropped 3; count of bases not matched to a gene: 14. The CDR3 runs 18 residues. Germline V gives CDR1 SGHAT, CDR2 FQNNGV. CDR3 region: CASSSGQGANIPNYEQYF. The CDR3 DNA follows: TGTGCCAGCAGCTCCGGACAGGGGGCGAACATACCTAACTACGAGCAGTACTTC.

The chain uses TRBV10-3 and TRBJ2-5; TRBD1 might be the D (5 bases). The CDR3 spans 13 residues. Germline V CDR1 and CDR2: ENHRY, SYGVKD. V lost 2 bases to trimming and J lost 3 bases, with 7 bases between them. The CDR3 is CAISEGHKETQYF. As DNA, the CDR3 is TGTGCCATCAGTGAGGGACACAAAGAGACCCAGTACTTC.

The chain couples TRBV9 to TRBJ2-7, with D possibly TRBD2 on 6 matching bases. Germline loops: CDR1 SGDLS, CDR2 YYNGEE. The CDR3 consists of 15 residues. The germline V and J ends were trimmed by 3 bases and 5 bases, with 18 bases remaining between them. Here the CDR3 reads CASSAVGTQADEQYF. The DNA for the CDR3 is TGTGCCAGCAGCGCAGTGGGGACTCAGGCTGACGAGCAGTACTTC.

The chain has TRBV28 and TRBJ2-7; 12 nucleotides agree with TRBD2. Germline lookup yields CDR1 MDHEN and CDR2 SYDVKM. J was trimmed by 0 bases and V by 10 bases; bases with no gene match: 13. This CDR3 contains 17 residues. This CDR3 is CATSTSGSVRSSYEQYF. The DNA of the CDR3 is TGTGCCACATCGACTAGCGGGAGTGTAAGAAGCTCCTACGAGCAGTACTTC. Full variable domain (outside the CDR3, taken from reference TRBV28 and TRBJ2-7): DVKVTQSSRYLVKRTGEKVFLECVQDMDHENMFWYRQDPGLGLRLIYFSYDVKMKEKGDIPEGYSVSREKKERFSLILESASTNQTSMYLCATSTSGSVRSSYEQYFGPGTRLTVT.

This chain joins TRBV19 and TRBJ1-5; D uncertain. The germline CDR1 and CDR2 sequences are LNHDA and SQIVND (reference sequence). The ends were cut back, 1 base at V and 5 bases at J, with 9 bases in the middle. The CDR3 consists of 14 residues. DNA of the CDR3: TGTGCCAGTAGTATAGGCAGGCCATATCAGCCCCAGCATTTT. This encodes CASSIGRPYQPQHF.

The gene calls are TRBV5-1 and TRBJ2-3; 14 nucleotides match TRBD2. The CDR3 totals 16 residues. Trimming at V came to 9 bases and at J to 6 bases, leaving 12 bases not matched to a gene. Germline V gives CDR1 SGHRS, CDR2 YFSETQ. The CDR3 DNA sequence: TGCGCCACGAGCCACGGGACTAGCGGGAGAGGGGATACGCAGTATTTT. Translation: CATSHGTSGRGDTQYF.

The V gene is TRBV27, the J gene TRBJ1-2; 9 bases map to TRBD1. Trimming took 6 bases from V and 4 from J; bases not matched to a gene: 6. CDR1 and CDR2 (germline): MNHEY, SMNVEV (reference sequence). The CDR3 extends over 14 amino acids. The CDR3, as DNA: TGTGCCAGCAGGTCGGGACAGGGAATCTATGGCTACACCTTC. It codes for CASRSGQGIYGYTF.

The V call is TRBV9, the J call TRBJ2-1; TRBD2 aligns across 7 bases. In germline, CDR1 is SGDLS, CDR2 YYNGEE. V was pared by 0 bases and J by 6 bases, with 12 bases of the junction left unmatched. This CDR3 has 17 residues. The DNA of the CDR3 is TGTGCCAGCAGCGTAGCTAAGGGCGGGAGCGTACTCAATGAGCAGTTCTTC. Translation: CASSVAKGGSVLNEQFF.